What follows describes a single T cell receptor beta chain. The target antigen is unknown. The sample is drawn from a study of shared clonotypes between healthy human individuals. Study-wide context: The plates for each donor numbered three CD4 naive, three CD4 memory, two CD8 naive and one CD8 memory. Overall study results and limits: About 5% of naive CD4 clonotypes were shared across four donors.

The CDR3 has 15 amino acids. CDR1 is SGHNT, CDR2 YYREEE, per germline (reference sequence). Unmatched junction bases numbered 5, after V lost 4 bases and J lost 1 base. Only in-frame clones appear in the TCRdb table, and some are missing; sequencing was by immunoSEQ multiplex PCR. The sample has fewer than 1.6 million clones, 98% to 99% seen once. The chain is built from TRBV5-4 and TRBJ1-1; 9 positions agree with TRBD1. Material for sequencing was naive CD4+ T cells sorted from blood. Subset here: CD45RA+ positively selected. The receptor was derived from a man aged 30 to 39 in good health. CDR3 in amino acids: CASSPDRGWNTEAFF. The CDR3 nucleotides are TGTGCCAGCAGCCCGGACAGGGGATGGAACACTGAAGCTTTCTTT.